The 16 T cell receptor beta chains in this list originate from one sample, sequenced in a study of blood T cell repertoires in COVID-19. Assay: immunoSEQ multiplex PCR; the TCRdb copy retains only in-frame clones and omits some. The sample lists about 240,000 clones, roughly 86% occurring once. Sequenced input: peripheral blood. These receptors all come from a woman in her twenties or thirties who had recovered from COVID-19.

The J gene is TRBJ2-2, the V gene TRBV12-3 or TRBV12-4, with D hard to call. The CDR3 has 12 residues. V was shortened by 7 bases and J by 2 bases, with 5 bases between the two germline ends. In DNA form, the CDR3 reads TGTGCCAGCACCGGTAACACCGGGGAGCTGTTTTTT. Amino acid sequence: CASTGNTGELFF.

The chain is built from TRBV6-5 and TRBJ1-5, with 7 nucleotides matching TRBD1. V lost 5 bases, J lost 4 bases, and 5 bases stayed unmatched. This CDR3 has 14 amino acids. Germline V gives CDR1 MNHEY, CDR2 SVGAGI. CDR3 in DNA: TGTGCCAGCAGTCAGCGACAGGGTAATCAGCCCCAGCATTTT. Its protein is CASSQRQGNQPQHF.

The chain links TRBV15 to TRBJ1-1; D may be TRBD1 (6 bases). The CDR3 runs 14 residues. Trimming took off 3 bases at V and 0 bases at J, with 8 bases between the two ends. Germline-derived CDR1 and CDR2 are LNHNV and YYDKDF (reference sequence). CDR3 in amino acids: CATSRGTLNTEAFF. In DNA, the CDR3 is TGTGCCACCAGCAGGGGGACATTGAACACTGAAGCTTTCTTT.

The chain employs TRBV7-6 and TRBJ2-1; perhaps TRBD2 as D (7 bases). Trimming stripped 2 bases from V and 5 bases from J, with 16 bases between. CDR3 length: 16 amino acids. Germline V gives CDR1 SGHVS, CDR2 FNYEAQ. The DNA of the CDR3 is TGTGCCAGCAGCTTATCTACGGGGGGACACCACAATGAGCAGTTCTTC. Residues: CASSLSTGGHHNEQFF. Supplemented by reference TRBV7-6 and TRBJ2-1, the full variable domain reads GAGVSQSPRYKVTKRGQDVALRCDPISGHVSLYWYRQALGQGPEFLTYFNYEAQQDKSGLPNDRFSAERPEGSISTLTIQRTEQRDSAMYRCASSLSTGGHHNEQFFGPGTRLTVL.

The gene calls are TRBV11-2 and TRBJ2-1; a possible D gene is TRBD2 (7 bases). The CDR3 sequence is 17 residues long. V was clipped by 5 bases and J by 7 bases, with 24 bases between them. Germline V gene sequence: CDR1 SGHAT, CDR2 FQNNGV. The CDR3 region has the DNA TGTGCCAGCAGCCCCATTTCTGGGCTCGGGGGGCGGAATGAGCAGTTCTTC. It is translated as CASSPISGLGGRNEQFF.

This chain uses TRBV5-1 with TRBJ1-2; 8 bases agree with TRBD1. With V trimmed by 4 bases and J by 7 bases, 24 bases remained unmatched. Germline CDR1 reads SGHRS; CDR2 reads YFSETQ. This CDR3 is built from 19 residues. The CDR3 DNA is TGCGCCAGCAGCGGGATACCTTCAGGGGGCGGAACTCGGACGGGTGGCTACACCTTC. Amino acid sequence: CASSGIPSGGGTRTGGYTF.

The chain links TRBV13 to TRBJ2-5; D gene ambiguous. CDR1 PRHDT and CDR2 FYEKMQ come from the germline V gene (reference sequence). The CDR3 runs 12 residues. The V end was cut by 3 bases, the J end by 3 bases, with 5 bases between. DNA of the CDR3: TGTGCCAGCAGCTTGCAGGAAGAGACCCAGTACTTC. This gives the protein CASSLQEETQYF.

The rearrangement joins TRBV28 to TRBJ1-2; a weak D match, TRBD1 (6 bases). Trimming removed 6 bases at V and 7 bases at J, with 12 bases between. The germline V gene has CDR1 MDHEN and CDR2 SYDVKM. CDR3 length: 12 residues. The CDR3 is CASRTGSGGYTF. The CDR3 bases are TGTGCCAGCAGAACAGGGTCAGGTGGCTACACCTTC.

This clone was counted a single time. V usage is TRBV7-6 and J usage is TRBJ2-7; maybe TRBD1 (5 bases). Trimming took off 4 bases at V and 6 bases at J, with 10 bases between the two ends. From germline, CDR1 is SGHVS and CDR2 FNYEAQ. The CDR3 runs 12 residues. CDR3 nucleotide sequence: TGTGCCAGCAGCTCAGGGCCCAGCGAGCAGTACTTC. As protein: CASSSGPSEQYF.

A single count supports this clone. V is TRBV3-1 (or the pseudogene TRBV3-2) and J is TRBJ2-7; 13 bases are shared with TRBD2. From germline, CDR1 is LGHDT and CDR2 YNNKEL (reference sequence). With 4 bases clipped from V and 5 bases from J, the junction kept 5 bases outside the gene matches. The CDR3 sequence is 15 residues long. CDR3 loop: CASSPGTSGTDEQYF. DNA of the CDR3: TGTGCCAGCAGCCCGGGGACTAGCGGGACCGACGAGCAGTACTTC.

The chain combines TRBV7-6 with TRBJ2-7, with TRBD2 matching over 7 bases. From germline, CDR1 is SGHVS and CDR2 FNYEAQ. J lost 4 bases, V lost 6 bases, and 12 bases had no gene match. The CDR3 extends over 15 amino acids. CDR3 sequence reads: CASSFAKTSLYEQYF. The CDR3 nucleotides read TGTGCCAGCAGTTTCGCCAAGACTAGCTTGTACGAGCAGTACTTC.

This sequence joins TRBV25-1 and TRBJ1-2, with a tentative D call TRBD1 (5 bases). Trimming left V 7 bases short and J 6 bases short, with 15 bases between. CDR1 MGHDK and CDR2 SYGVNS come from the germline V gene. The CDR3 runs to 13 residues. DNA for the CDR3: TGTGCCAGCACCCCGGGGGGATCGGATGGCTACACCTTC. Residues: CASTPGGSDGYTF.

The chain uses TRBV7-3 and TRBJ2-5; possibly TRBD1 for D (5 bases). Germline V lookup: CDR1 SGHTA, CDR2 FQGTGA. The CDR3 totals 13 residues. V lost 5 bases to trimming and J lost 5 bases, with 12 bases between them. The CDR3 nucleotides are TGTGCCAGCAGCCCAGGGAAGAGTGAGACCCAGTACTTC. It specifies CASSPGKSETQYF.

The rearrangement links TRBV25-1 to TRBJ2-1, with TRBD1 matching 9 bases. Germline V gene lookup returns CDR1 MGHDK and CDR2 SYGVNS. V dropped 6 bases and J dropped 6; count of bases not matched to a gene: 12. This CDR3 is built from 16 residues. CDR3 sequence: CASRHEGGQGGNEQFF. In nucleotides, the CDR3 is TGTGCCAGCAGGCATGAGGGGGGACAGGGAGGCAATGAGCAGTTCTTC.

This chain connects TRBV5-1 to TRBJ2-1; tentative D call: TRBD2 (5 bases). The germline CDR1 and CDR2 sequences are SGHRS and YFSETQ. This CDR3 spans 16 amino acids. Between the trimmed V and J ends, which lost 0 bases and 4 bases, there was a span of 14 bases. CDR3 nucleotides: TGCGCCAGCAGCTTGGAAGTCGGTCGGGGTTACAATGAGCAGTTCTTC. This sequence encodes CASSLEVGRGYNEQFF.

The table lists this clone with a count of one. The gene calls are TRBV9 and TRBJ1-2; D is ambiguous. Germline lookup yields CDR1 SGDLS and CDR2 YYNGEE. V dropped 0 bases and J dropped 1 base, with 10 bases sitting between them. The CDR3 covers 15 residues. CDR3: CASSVGGGINYGYTF. CDR3 DNA: TGTGCCAGCAGCGTAGGCGGAGGGATTAACTATGGCTACACCTTC. Combining the CDR3 with reference TRBV9 and TRBJ1-2 gives the whole variable domain DSGVTQTPKHLITATGQRVTLRCSPRSGDLSVYWYQQSLDQGLQFLIQYYNGEERAKGNILERFSAQQFPDLHSELNLSSLELGDSALYFCASSVGGGINYGYTFGSGTRLTVV.